Listed below are T cell receptor beta chains from one sample, sequenced in a study of OX40 agonist ivuxolimab in advanced cancers. Repertoires were generated with immunoSEQ multiplex PCR, while TCRdb's copy carries only in-frame clones and drops some. In the table there are 83,000 or so clones, about 88% of which are singletons. The specimen comprised CD4+ or CD8+ T cells sorted from blood, sampled in a trial of the OX40 agonist ivuxolimab. These receptors all come from an adult with an advanced solid tumor such as melanoma, head and neck, liver or kidney cancer. CDR3s include the opening cysteine and the closing phenylalanine or tryptophan. The order of the fields is clone size, V gene, J gene, D gene, CDR3 DNA, CDR3 protein. D genes are given only for firm matches. A clone size is listed for some rows: how often the clone was seen (once, few, many), or a class if it is expanded.

few,TRBV28,TRBJ1-6,TRBD1,TGTGCCAGCAGCCGACAGGGAACATATGCACCCCTCCACTTT,CASSRQGTYAPLHF
few,TRBV4-2,TRBJ1-1,-,TGTGCCAGCAGCCAAGTATCAGATAACACTGAAGCTTTCTTT,CASSQVSDNTEAFF
once,TRBV5-1,TRBJ2-3,-,TGCGCCAGCAGCTTAAATAAGGACACAGATACGCAGTATTTT,CASSLNKDTDTQYF
-,TRBV9,TRBJ2-3,-,TGTGCCAGCAGCGTACAGGTGACGGGCACAGATACGCAGTATTTT,CASSVQVTGTDTQYF
-,TRBV5-1,TRBJ1-2,-,TGCGCCAGCAGCTTAGGCGGGGGTCAGTATGGCTACACCTTC,CASSLGGGQYGYTF
few,TRBV4-2,TRBJ2-5,-,TGTGCCAGCAGCCAAGATCCGGCGGAGACCCAGTACTTC,CASSQDPAETQYF
-,TRBV21-1,TRBJ1-5,-,TGTGCCAGCAGCAAATATAGGGATGGCAATCAGCCCCAGCATTTT,CASSKYRDGNQPQHF
-,TRBV27,TRBJ2-3,-,TGTGCCAGCAGTTTACCCACAGATACGCAGTATTTT,CASSLPTDTQYF
-,TRBV28,TRBJ1-2,TRBD1,TGTGCCAGCAGCGTTACCGGGACAGGCACTAACTATGGCTACACCTTC,CASSVTGTGTNYGYTF
-,TRBV19,TRBJ1-4,-,TGTGCCAGTAGTCGGGGCCCCCTTAATGAAAAACTGTTTTTT,CASSRGPLNEKLFF
-,TRBV4-2,TRBJ1-5,-,TGTGCCAGCAGCCAAGAATTCAGACAGAATCAGCCCCAGCATTTT,CASSQEFRQNQPQHF
-,TRBV19,TRBJ2-5,-,TGTGCCAGTAGTAAAAACAGACAGTCCCAAGAGACCCAGTACTTC,CASSKNRQSQETQYF
-,TRBV30,TRBJ1-4,-,TGTGCCTGGAGTGCAAGCCGAAGCTCTAAGCATCTGTTTTTT,CAWSASRSSKHLFF
-,TRBV28,TRBJ1-2,TRBD1,TGTGCCAGCAGTTTGGGGACAGTCTTAGCTTCTGGCTACACCTTC,CASSLGTVLASGYTF
once,TRBV5-1,TRBJ2-7,TRBD1,TGCGCCAGCAGCCTCGAGGGGACAGGGTTCTACGAGCAGTACTTC,CASSLEGTGFYEQYF
-,TRBV10-2,TRBJ1-2,-,TGCGCCAGCAGTGAACAGGGAAATTATGGCTACACCTTC,CASSEQGNYGYTF
-,TRBV27,TRBJ2-7,-,TGTGCCAGCAGTTTAGAAAAGGGGACAATATCCTACGAGCAGTACTTC,CASSLEKGTISYEQYF
-,TRBV18,TRBJ1-5,-,TGTGCCAGCTCACAAGGAACCCCCGGGAACAGCAATCAGCCCCAGCATTTT,CASSQGTPGNSNQPQHF
-,TRBV5-5,TRBJ2-3,TRBD2,TGTGCCAGCAGTTTGGGACTAGCGGGGGTCACAGATACGCAGTATTTT,CASSLGLAGVTDTQYF
-,TRBV7-8,TRBJ1-5,TRBD1,TGTGCCAGCAGCTTAGGGGGCCGACGGACAGGGTCATTGGGCAATCAGCCCCAGCATTTT,CASSLGGRRTGSLGNQPQHF
-,TRBV5-1,TRBJ1-6,-,TGCGCCAGCAGCTTGGGACAGGAGGTATCACCCCTCCACTTT,CASSLGQEVSPLHF
-,TRBV5-1,TRBJ1-4,-,TGCGCCAGCCGAGGAAGGCCTGAGGATGAAAAACTGTTTTTT,CASRGRPEDEKLFF
-,TRBV7-2,TRBJ2-5,TRBD2,TGTGCCAGCAGCCCCCGTCCACGACTAGCCCTAAGGGAGACCCAGTACTTC,CASSPRPRLALRETQYF
few,TRBV4-1,TRBJ1-6,-,TGCGCCAGCAGCCAAGTCCCATACCTTCGGGCTAGGGGTTCACCCCTCCACTTT,CASSQVPYLRARGSPLHF
-,TRBV9,TRBJ2-1,TRBD2,TGTGCCAGCGCTTCAGAGCGGGGGGCGGTCTACAATGAGCAGTTCTTC,CASASERGAVYNEQFF
-,TRBV12-2,TRBJ1-6,-,TGTGCAAGTCGCTCATGGACAGGCGGGTCACCCCTCCACTTT,CASRSWTGGSPLHF
-,TRBV5-4,TRBJ2-7,TRBD2,TGTGCCAGCAGCTTAGTACGGGGGGGCCGCTACGAGCAGTACTTC,CASSLVRGGRYEQYF
-,TRBV27,TRBJ1-4,-,TGTGCCAGCAGTCCTTTGTCTGCAACTAATGAAAAACTGTTTTTT,CASSPLSATNEKLFF
-,TRBV7-9,TRBJ1-4,-,TGTGCCAGCAGCCCAGAGGCTGGGGTCGATGAAAAACTGTTTTTT,CASSPEAGVDEKLFF
-,TRBV5-1,TRBJ1-1,-,TGCGCCAGCAGCGTGGACGTGAACACTGAAGCTTTCTTT,CASSVDVNTEAFF
once,TRBV11-2,TRBJ2-1,TRBD2,TGTGCCAGCAGCTACGGAGCGGGGGGGTCCTACAATGAGCAGTTCTTC,CASSYGAGGSYNEQFF
-,TRBV27,TRBJ2-3,-,TGTGCCAGCCGGGGTCAGCTAAACACAGATACGCAGTATTTT,CASRGQLNTDTQYF
-,TRBV2,TRBJ2-7,-,TGTGCCAGCAGCGGATTAAGCTACGAGCAGTACTTC,CASSGLSYEQYF
-,TRBV27,TRBJ1-2,TRBD1,TGTGCCAGCAAACCGGGACAGGGGTATAGTGGCTACACCTTC,CASKPGQGYSGYTF
few,TRBV30,TRBJ2-1,TRBD1,TGTGCCTGGGACAGGGGGCAAAGGAATGAGCAGTTCTTC,CAWDRGQRNEQFF
many,TRBV7-9,TRBJ1-5,-,TGTGCCAGCAGCTTAGCGGGGGATCATCAGCCCCAGCATTTT,CASSLAGDHQPQHF
-,TRBV9,TRBJ2-5,TRBD2,TGTGCCAGCAGCGTAGGCCGGGGCGGGGGACAAGAGACCCAGTACTTC,CASSVGRGGGQETQYF
-,TRBV5-1,TRBJ1-5,TRBD1,TGCGCCAGCAGCCCTGGGGATCACAGGGGGCTGCCCCAGCATTTT,CASSPGDHRGLPQHF
-,TRBV27,TRBJ1-3,TRBD1,TGTGCCAGCAGTTCGCGGACAGGTGGAAACACCATATATTTT,CASSSRTGGNTIYF
-,TRBV28,TRBJ1-1,-,TGTGCCAGCAGTTTTCGTCTTGCGGCTTTCTTT,CASSFRLAAFF
-,TRBV7-9,TRBJ2-3,TRBD2,TGTGCCAGCAGCTCGACTAGCGGGGGGGCCTCGGATACGCAGTATTTT,CASSSTSGGASDTQYF
-,TRBV7-6,TRBJ2-7,-,TGTGCCAGCAGCTTTTATGGCAGGGGCTACGAGCAGTACTTC,CASSFYGRGYEQYF
few,TRBV20-1,TRBJ1-1,-,TGCAGTGCTAGAGGGAACACTGAAGCTTTCTTT,CSARGNTEAFF
-,TRBV10-1,TRBJ2-7,-,TGCGCCACCTCCAAGGGGACCCACGAGCAGTACTTC,CATSKGTHEQYF
-,TRBV10-3,TRBJ2-7,TRBD2,TGTGCCACACAACTAGCGGGGGGCTACGAGCAGTACTTC,CATQLAGGYEQYF
-,TRBV7-6,TRBJ2-3,-,TGTGCCAGCAGCTTATCCGGGGAGCCCCGTGTCGATACGCAGTATTTT,CASSLSGEPRVDTQYF
-,TRBV11-2,TRBJ2-3,TRBD2,TGTGCCAGCAGCTTACTCGGGGGGGGTAGCACAGATACGCAGTATTTT,CASSLLGGGSTDTQYF
-,TRBV30,TRBJ1-4,TRBD1,TGTGCCTGGAGAGACAGGGATAGGTATGAAAAACTGTTTTTT,CAWRDRDRYEKLFF
-,TRBV19,TRBJ2-2,TRBD2,TGTGCCAGTAGCCCCGAGGGAGGGCCGAACACCGGGGAGCTGTTTTTT,CASSPEGGPNTGELFF
-,TRBV7-2,TRBJ1-1,-,TGTGCCAGCAGCTCTTCGAGCCGGGGGACCACTGAAGCTTTCTTT,CASSSSSRGTTEAFF